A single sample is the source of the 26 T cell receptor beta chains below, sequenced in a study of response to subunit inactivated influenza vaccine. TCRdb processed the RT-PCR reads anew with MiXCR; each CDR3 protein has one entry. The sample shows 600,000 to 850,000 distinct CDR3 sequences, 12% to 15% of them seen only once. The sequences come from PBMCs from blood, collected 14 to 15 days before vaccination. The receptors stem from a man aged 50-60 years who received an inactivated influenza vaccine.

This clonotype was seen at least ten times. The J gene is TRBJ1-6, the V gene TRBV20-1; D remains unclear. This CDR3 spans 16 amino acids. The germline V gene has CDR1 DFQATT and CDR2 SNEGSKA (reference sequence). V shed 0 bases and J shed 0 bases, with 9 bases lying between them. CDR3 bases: TGCAGTGCTAGAGATCTGGGGAGCTCCTATAATTCACCCCTCCACTTT. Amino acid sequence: CSARDLGSSYNSPLHF.

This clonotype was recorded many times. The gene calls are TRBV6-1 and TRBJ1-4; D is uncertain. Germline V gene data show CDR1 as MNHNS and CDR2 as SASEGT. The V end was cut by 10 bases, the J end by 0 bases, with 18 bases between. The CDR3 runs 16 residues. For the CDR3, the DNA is TGTGCCACCCGGGAGACGTGGTCCACAACTAATGAAAAACTGTTTTTT. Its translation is CATRETWSTTNEKLFF.

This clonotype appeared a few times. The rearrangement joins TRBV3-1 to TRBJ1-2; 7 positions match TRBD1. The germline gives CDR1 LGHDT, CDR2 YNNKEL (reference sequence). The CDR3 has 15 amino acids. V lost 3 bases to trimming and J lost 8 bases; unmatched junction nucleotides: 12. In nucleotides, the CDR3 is TGTGCCAGCAGCCAGACAGGGTCCCCGGAGAGCGGCTACACCTTC. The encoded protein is CASSQTGSPESGYTF.

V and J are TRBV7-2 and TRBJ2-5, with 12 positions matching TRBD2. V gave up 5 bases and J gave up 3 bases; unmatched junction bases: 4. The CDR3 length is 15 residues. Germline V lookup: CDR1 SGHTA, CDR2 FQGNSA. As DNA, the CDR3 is TGTGCCAGCAGCACCCGACTAGCGGGAGAAGAGACCCAGTACTTC. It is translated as CASSTRLAGEETQYF.

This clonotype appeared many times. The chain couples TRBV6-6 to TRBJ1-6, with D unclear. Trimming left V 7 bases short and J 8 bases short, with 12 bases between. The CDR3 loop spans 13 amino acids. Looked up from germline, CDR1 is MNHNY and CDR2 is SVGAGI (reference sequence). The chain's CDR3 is CASTKTADSPLHF. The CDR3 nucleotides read TGTGCCAGCACTAAGACCGCAGATTCACCCCTCCACTTT.

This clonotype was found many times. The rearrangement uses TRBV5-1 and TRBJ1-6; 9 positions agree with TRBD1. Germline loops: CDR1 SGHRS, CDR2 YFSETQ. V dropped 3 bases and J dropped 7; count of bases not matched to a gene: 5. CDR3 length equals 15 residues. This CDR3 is CASSWGQGGNSPLHF. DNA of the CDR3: TGCGCCAGCAGCTGGGGACAGGGCGGAAATTCACCCCTCCACTTT.

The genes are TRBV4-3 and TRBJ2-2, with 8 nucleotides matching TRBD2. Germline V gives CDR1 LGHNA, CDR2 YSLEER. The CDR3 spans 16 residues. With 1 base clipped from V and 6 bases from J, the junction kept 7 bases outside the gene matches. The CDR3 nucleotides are TGCGCCAGCAGCCAAGCTCTCGGGACTAGTCCCGGGGAGCTGTTTTTT. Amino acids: CASSQALGTSPGELFF.

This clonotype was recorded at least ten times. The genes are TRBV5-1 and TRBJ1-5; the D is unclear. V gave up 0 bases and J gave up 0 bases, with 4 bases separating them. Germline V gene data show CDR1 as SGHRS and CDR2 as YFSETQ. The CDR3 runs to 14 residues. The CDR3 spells CASSLGVSNQPQHF. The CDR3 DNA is TGCGCCAGCAGCTTGGGGGTTAGCAATCAGCCCCAGCATTTT.

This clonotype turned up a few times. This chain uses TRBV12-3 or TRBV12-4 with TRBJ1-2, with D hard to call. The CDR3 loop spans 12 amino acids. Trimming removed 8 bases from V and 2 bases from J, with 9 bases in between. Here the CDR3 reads CASALTNYGYTF. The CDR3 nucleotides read TGTGCCAGCGCCTTAACAAACTATGGCTACACCTTC.

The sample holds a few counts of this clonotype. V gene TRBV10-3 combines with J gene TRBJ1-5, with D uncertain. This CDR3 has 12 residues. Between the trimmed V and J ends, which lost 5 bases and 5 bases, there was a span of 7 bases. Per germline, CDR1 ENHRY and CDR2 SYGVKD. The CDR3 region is CAISRTDQPQHF. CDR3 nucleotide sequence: TGTGCCATCAGTCGGACTGATCAGCCCCAGCATTTT.

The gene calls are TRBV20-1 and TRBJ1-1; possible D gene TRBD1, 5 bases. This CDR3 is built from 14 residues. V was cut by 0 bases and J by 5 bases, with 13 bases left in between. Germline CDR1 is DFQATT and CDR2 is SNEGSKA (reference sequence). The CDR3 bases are TGCAGTGCTAGAGATTTTGGGGGGAGGACTGAAGCTTTCTTT. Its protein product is CSARDFGGRTEAFF.

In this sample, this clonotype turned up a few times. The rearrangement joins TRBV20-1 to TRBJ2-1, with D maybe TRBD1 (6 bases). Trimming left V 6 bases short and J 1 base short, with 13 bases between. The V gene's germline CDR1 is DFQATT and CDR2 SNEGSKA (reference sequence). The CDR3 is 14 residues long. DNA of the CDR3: TGCAGTGCGAGGGGGTCTGTATCCTACAATGAGCAGTTCTTC. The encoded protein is CSARGSVSYNEQFF.

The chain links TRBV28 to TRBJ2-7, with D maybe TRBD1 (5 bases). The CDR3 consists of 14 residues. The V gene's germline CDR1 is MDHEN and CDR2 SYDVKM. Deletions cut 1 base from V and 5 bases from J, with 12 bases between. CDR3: CASSLSSTTDEQYF. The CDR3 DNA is TGTGCCAGCAGTTTATCCTCCACGACAGACGAGCAGTACTTC.

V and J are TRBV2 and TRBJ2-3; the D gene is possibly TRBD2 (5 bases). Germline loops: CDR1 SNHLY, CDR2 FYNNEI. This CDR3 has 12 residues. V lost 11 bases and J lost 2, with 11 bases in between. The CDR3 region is CAGGLVTDTQYF. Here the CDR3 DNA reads TGTGCCGGAGGACTTGTCACAGATACGCAGTATTTT.

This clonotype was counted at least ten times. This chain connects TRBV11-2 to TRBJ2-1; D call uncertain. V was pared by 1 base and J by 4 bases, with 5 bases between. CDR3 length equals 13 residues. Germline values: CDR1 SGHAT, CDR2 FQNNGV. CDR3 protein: CASSLAVYNEQFF. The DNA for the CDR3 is TGTGCCAGCAGCTTAGCCGTATACAATGAGCAGTTCTTC.

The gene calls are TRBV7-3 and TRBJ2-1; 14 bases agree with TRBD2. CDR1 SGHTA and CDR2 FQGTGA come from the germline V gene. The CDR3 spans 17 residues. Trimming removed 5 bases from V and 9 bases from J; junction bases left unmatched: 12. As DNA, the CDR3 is TGTGCCAGCAGCAAAGGGACTAGCGGGAGATATGGGGGTGAGCAGTTCTTC. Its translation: CASSKGTSGRYGGEQFF.

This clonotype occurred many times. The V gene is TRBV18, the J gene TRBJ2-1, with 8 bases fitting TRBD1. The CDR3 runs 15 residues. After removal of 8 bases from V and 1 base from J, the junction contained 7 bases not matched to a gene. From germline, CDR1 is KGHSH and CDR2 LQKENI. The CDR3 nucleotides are TGTGCCAGCAGCCCCCAGGGGGCATCCTACAATGAGCAGTTCTTC. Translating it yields CASSPQGASYNEQFF. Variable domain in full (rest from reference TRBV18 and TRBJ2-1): NAGVMQNPRHLVRRRGQEARLRCSPMKGHSHVYWYRQLPEEGLKFMVYLQKENIIDESGMPKERFSAEFPKEGPSILRIQQVVRGDSAAYFCASSPQGASYNEQFFGPGTRLTVL.

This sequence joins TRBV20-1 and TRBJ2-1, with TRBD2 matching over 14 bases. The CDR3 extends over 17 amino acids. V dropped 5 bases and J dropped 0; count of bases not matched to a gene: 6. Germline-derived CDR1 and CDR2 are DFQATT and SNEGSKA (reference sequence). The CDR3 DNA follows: TGCAGTGCTTGGAGACTAGCGGGAGGGAGCTCCTACAATGAGCAGTTCTTC. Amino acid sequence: CSAWRLAGGSSYNEQFF.

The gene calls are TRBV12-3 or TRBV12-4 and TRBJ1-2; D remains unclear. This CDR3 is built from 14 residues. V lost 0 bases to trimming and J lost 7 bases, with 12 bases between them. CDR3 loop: CASSLAFPDAGYTF. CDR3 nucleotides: TGTGCCAGCAGTTTAGCGTTTCCTGACGCTGGCTACACCTTC.

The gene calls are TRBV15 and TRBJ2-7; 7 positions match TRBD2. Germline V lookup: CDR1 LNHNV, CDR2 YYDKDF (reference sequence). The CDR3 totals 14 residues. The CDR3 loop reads CATAAGTTLYEQYF. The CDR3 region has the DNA TGTGCGACCGCAGCGGGGACCACCCTCTACGAGCAGTACTTC.

This CDR3 is CASSLGLGGPYEQYF. For the CDR3, the DNA is TGTGCCAGCAGCTTAGGGCTGGGAGGACCCTACGAGCAGTACTTC. The gene calls are TRBV7-6 and TRBJ2-7, with D perhaps matching TRBD2 (6 bases). Trimming stripped 1 base from V and 2 bases from J, with 12 bases between. Germline V gene data show CDR1 as SGHVS and CDR2 as FNYEAQ. The CDR3 contains 15 residues. The variable domain in full, with the rest retrieved from reference TRBV7-6 and TRBJ2-7, is GAGVSQSPRYKVTKRGQDVALRCDPISGHVSLYWYRQALGQGPEFLTYFNYEAQQDKSGLPNDRFSAERPEGSISTLTIQRTEQRDSAMYRCASSLGLGGPYEQYFGPGTRLTVT.

This CDR3 reads CSARVAGARHTEAFF. The DNA of the CDR3 is TGCAGTGCTAGAGTCGCAGGGGCCCGACACACTGAAGCTTTCTTT. V is TRBV20-1 and J is TRBJ1-1; D may be TRBD1 (6 bases). Germline V lookup: CDR1 DFQATT, CDR2 SNEGSKA (reference sequence). Deletions cut 1 base from V and 3 bases from J, with 15 bases between. The CDR3 runs 15 residues.

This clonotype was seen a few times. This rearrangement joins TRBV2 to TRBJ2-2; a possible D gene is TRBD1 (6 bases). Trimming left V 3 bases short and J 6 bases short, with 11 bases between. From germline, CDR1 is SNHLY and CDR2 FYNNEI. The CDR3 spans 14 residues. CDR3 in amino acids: CASSDDRKAGELFF. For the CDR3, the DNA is TGTGCCAGCAGTGATGACAGGAAGGCCGGGGAGCTGTTTTTT.

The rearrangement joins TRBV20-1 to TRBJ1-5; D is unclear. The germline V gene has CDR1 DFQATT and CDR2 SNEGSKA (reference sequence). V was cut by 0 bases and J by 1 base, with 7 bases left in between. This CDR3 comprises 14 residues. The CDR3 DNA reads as TGCAGTGCTAGAGATCCCACGAGCAATCAGCCCCAGCATTTT. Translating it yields CSARDPTSNQPQHF.

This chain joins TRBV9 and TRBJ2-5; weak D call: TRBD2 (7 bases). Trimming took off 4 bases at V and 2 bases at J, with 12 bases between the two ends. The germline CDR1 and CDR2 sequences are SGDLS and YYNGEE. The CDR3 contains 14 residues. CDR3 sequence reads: CASSPAGAQETQYF. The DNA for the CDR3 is TGTGCCAGCAGCCCCGCGGGGGCTCAAGAGACCCAGTACTTC. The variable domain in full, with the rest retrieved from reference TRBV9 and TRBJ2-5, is DSGVTQTPKHLITATGQRVTLRCSPRSGDLSVYWYQQSLDQGLQFLIQYYNGEERAKGNILERFSAQQFPDLHSELNLSSLELGDSALYFCASSPAGAQETQYFGPGTRLLVL.

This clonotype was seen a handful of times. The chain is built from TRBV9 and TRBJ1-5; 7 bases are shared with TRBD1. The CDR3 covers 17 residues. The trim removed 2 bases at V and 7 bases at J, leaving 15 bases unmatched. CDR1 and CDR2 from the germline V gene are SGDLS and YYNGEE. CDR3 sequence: CASSVSRQGWGSQPQHF. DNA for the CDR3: TGTGCCAGCAGCGTGTCCCGACAGGGTTGGGGAAGCCAGCCCCAGCATTTT.